These T cell receptor beta chains were read from a single sample in a study of molecular identifiers for immune sequencing clone quantification. TCRdb reanalysed the PCR reads using MiXCR and keeps one entry per CDR3 protein. Of about half a million distinct CDR3 sequences in the sample, 20% to 25% are singletons; the top ten hold approximately 0.8%. What was sequenced was naive CD8+ T cells from blood, with Jurkat cell RNA spiked in. Source of these receptors: a human donor in good health. Some libraries in this study had Jurkat cell RNA spiked in. Both conserved end residues are part of each CDR3. D genes are given only for firm matches. Clone size is given for some rows only: seen once, a few or many times, or a class if the clone is expanded.

NA	TRBV4-1	TRBJ2-1	TRBD1	TGCGCCAGCAGCCCGGTCCTGACAGGGAACTCCTACAATGAGCAGTTCTTC	CASSPVLTGNSYNEQFF
many	TRBV28	TRBJ1-2	NA	TGTGCCAGCAGTTTGAGGGCAGGGACTAGTAACTATGGCTACACCTTC	CASSLRAGTSNYGYTF
many	TRBV9	TRBJ2-2	NA	TGTGCCAGCAGCGCCAACACCGGGGAGCTGTTTTTT	CASSANTGELFF
NA	TRBV5-1	TRBJ2-7	NA	TGCGCCTGCAGCTTGGTCTCGAGGGTAGGCTCCTACGAGCAGTACTTC	CACSLVSRVGSYEQYF
NA	TRBV7-9	TRBJ2-7	TRBD2	TGTGCCAGCAGCTCGGGACTAGCGGGAGATCCCGAGCAGTACTTC	CASSSGLAGDPEQYF
few	TRBV11-2	TRBJ1-1	TRBD1	TGTGCCAGCAGACCAACAGGGGGTCGGGGTACTGAAGCTTTCTTT	CASRPTGGRGTEAFF
NA	TRBV24-1	TRBJ2-2	NA	TGTGCCACCAGTCCGTCGTGGAGGCAGAACACCGGGGAGCTGTTTTTT	CATSPSWRQNTGELFF
many	TRBV20-1	TRBJ2-2	TRBD1	TGCAGTGCTAGCCCAGGGGGCTACACCGGGGAGCTGTTTTTT	CSASPGGYTGELFF
NA	TRBV29-1	TRBJ2-7	TRBD1	TGCAGTGTTGAAGAACCGGGACAGGGGGCATGCCCCTACGAGCAGTACTTC	CSVEEPGQGACPYEQYF
many	TRBV4-3	TRBJ2-7	NA	TGCGCCAGCAGCCAACATTGGACAGGAGGGTACTACGAGCAGTACTTC	CASSQHWTGGYYEQYF
many	TRBV7-9	TRBJ2-3	NA	TGTGCCAGCAGCTTAGCGGGATTTGGCACAGATACGCAGTATTTT	CASSLAGFGTDTQYF
many	TRBV15	TRBJ1-2	NA	TGTGCCACCAGCAGAGACCAACTAACTAACTATGGCTACACCTTC	CATSRDQLTNYGYTF